The 24 T cell receptor beta chains in this list originate from one sample, sequenced in a study of blood T cell repertoires in COVID-19. The protocol was immunoSEQ multiplex PCR, while the TCRdb copy is restricted to in-frame clones and leaves out a portion. In the table there are approximately 220,000 clones, over 80% of which are singletons. The specimen was peripheral blood. Receptor source: a man aged 35 to 55 with acute or convalescent COVID-19.

The rearrangement joins TRBV10-3 to TRBJ2-2; 8 bases are shared with TRBD2. CDR1 is ENHRY, CDR2 SYGVKD, per germline. The V segment lost 6 bases and the J segment 6 bases; nucleotides outside the gene matches: 15. CDR3 length: 17 residues. The CDR3 here is CAIRRTSSLAGAGELFF. DNA of the CDR3: TGTGCCATCAGGAGGACTAGCTCCTTAGCAGGCGCCGGGGAGCTGTTTTTT.

This sequence joins TRBV6-5 and TRBJ1-2, with no clear D. The CDR3 has 13 residues. The V end lost 5 bases, the J end lost 6 bases, and 13 bases lay between the germline ends. CDR1 MNHEY and CDR2 SVGAGI come from the germline V gene. This CDR3 is CASSSRISDGYTF. CDR3 sequence (DNA): TGTGCCAGCAGTAGTCGCATCTCGGATGGCTACACCTTC.

The chain employs TRBV7-2 and TRBJ2-3; 11 bases agree with TRBD2. CDR3 length equals 16 residues. The germline V gene encodes CDR1 SGHTA and CDR2 FQGNSA. V was clipped by 5 bases and J by 2 bases; unmatched bases: 6. CDR3 region: CASSHRLAGITDTQYF. In nucleotides, the CDR3 is TGTGCCAGCAGCCACCGACTAGCGGGAATCACAGATACGCAGTATTTT.

This clone was counted a few times. The sample carries other DNA sequences with the same CDR3. The chain recombines TRBV27 with TRBJ2-1; maybe TRBD2 (5 bases). Germline V gene sequence: CDR1 MNHEY, CDR2 SMNVEV (reference sequence). V was cut by 0 bases and J by 7 bases, with 7 bases left in between. The CDR3 is 13 amino acids. The chain's CDR3 is CASSLSEVNEQFF. The DNA of the CDR3 is TGTGCCAGCAGTTTATCGGAGGTTAATGAGCAGTTCTTC.

The chain combines TRBV6-5 with TRBJ1-2; TRBD1 matches 8 bases. The CDR3 contains 13 residues. V lost 10 bases and J lost 4; bases outside the gene matches: 8. Germline lookup yields CDR1 MNHEY and CDR2 SVGAGI. CDR3 amino acids: CATMTGAIYGYTF. The CDR3 DNA reads as TGTGCCACAATGACAGGGGCCATCTATGGCTACACCTTC.

V is TRBV6-5 and J is TRBJ1-2, with 7 bases that match TRBD1. Losses at the gene ends were 7 bases for V and 4 bases for J; bases not matched to a gene: 6. This CDR3 is 13 amino acids long. CDR1 and CDR2 (germline): MNHEY, SVGAGI. The CDR3 region is CASKTGASYGYTF. DNA of the CDR3: TGTGCCAGCAAAACAGGGGCAAGCTATGGCTACACCTTC.

The CDR3 loop reads CASSITGGRRGEQFF. The CDR3 DNA reads TGTGCCAGTAGTATCACCGGCGGGAGAAGGGGTGAGCAGTTCTTC. The rearrangement uses TRBV19 and TRBJ2-1, with 7 bases lining up with TRBD2. Looked up from germline, CDR1 is LNHDA and CDR2 is SQIVND (reference sequence). CDR3 length: 15 amino acids. The ends lost 3 bases at V and 9 bases at J; junction bases unmatched: 11.

The chain links TRBV5-1 to TRBJ2-3; TRBD2 aligns across 8 bases. CDR1 and CDR2 (germline): SGHRS, YFSETQ. The CDR3 contains 14 residues. Unmatched junction bases numbered 0, after V lost 0 bases and J lost 3 bases. This CDR3 is CASSLERGTDTQYF. The CDR3 region has the DNA TGCGCCAGCAGCTTGGAGCGGGGGACAGATACGCAGTATTTT.

The chain has TRBV12-5 and TRBJ1-1; no clear D. CDR1 and CDR2 (germline): LGHNT, FRNRAP. The CDR3 spans 12 residues. Between the trimmed V and J ends, which lost 3 bases and 6 bases, there was a span of 8 bases. This chain's CDR3 is CASGFSRAEAFF. DNA of the CDR3: TGTGCTAGTGGTTTTAGTCGGGCTGAAGCTTTCTTT.

The chain links TRBV18 to TRBJ1-4; 9 nucleotides line up with TRBD1. Germline CDR1 reads KGHSH; CDR2 reads LQKENI. The CDR3 length is 14 residues. J was trimmed by 5 bases and V by 3 bases; bases with no gene match: 1. The CDR3, as DNA: TGTGCCAGCTCACCCGGGACAGGGAATGAAAAACTGTTTTTT. Its translation is CASSPGTGNEKLFF.

The V and J genes are TRBV6-6 and TRBJ2-5; 13 bases align to TRBD2. This CDR3 spans 16 amino acids. The germline gives CDR1 MNHNY, CDR2 SVGAGI (reference sequence). After removal of 5 bases from V and 5 bases from J, the junction contained 8 bases not matched to a gene. The CDR3 protein is CASSRLAGGGGETQYF. The CDR3 nucleotides read TGTGCCAGCAGTCGACTAGCGGGAGGAGGTGGGGAGACCCAGTACTTC.

The V and J genes are TRBV6-5 and TRBJ2-2; 7 nucleotides match TRBD1. Looked up from germline, CDR1 is MNHEY and CDR2 is SVGAGI. V shed 4 bases and J 6 bases; nucleotides not matched to a gene: 11. The CDR3 contains 16 residues. The CDR3 nucleotides read TGTGCCAGCAGTTCTACAGGGGTGTCTGGCCCCGGGGAGCTGTTTTTT. As protein: CASSSTGVSGPGELFF.

This chain links TRBV27 with TRBJ2-7; TRBD2 might be the D (5 bases). This CDR3 is built from 15 residues. The V end was cut by 2 bases, the J end by 2 bases, with 13 bases between. Per the germline V gene, CDR1 is MNHEY and CDR2 is SMNVEV (reference sequence). The CDR3 is CASSLEAGTAYEQYF. In DNA, the CDR3 is TGTGCCAGCAGTTTAGAGGCGGGTACAGCCTACGAGCAGTACTTC.

To note about this clone: The same CDR3 can be traced to other DNA sequences in this sample. The chain links TRBV3-1 (or the pseudogene TRBV3-2) to TRBJ2-2; no firm D call. The germline V gene encodes CDR1 LGHDT and CDR2 YNNKEL (reference sequence). This CDR3 region has 12 residues. Trimming left V 4 bases short and J 8 bases short, with 8 bases between. CDR3 sequence reads: CASSPLPGELFF. DNA of the CDR3: TGTGCCAGCAGCCCCCTCCCGGGGGAGCTGTTTTTT.

The chain is built from TRBV11-1 and TRBJ1-3; 9 bases line up with TRBD1. The CDR3 extends over 15 amino acids. Germline V gene data show CDR1 as SGHAT and CDR2 as FQDESV (reference sequence). Trimming at V came to 5 bases and at J to 4 bases, leaving 6 bases not matched to a gene. The CDR3 DNA reads as TGTGCCAGCAGCGGTACAGGGGGCGAAGGAAACACCATATATTTT. This encodes CASSGTGGEGNTIYF.

The chain carries TRBV30 and TRBJ1-2; 8 bases fit TRBD1. Germline assignment: CDR1 GTSNPN and CDR2 SVGIG (reference sequence). The V and J ends lost 8 bases and 8 bases, in that order; junction bases with no gene match: 7. This CDR3 has 11 residues. CDR3 in amino acids: CATQGARGYTF. As DNA, the CDR3 is TGTGCCACTCAGGGGGCTCGGGGCTACACCTTC.

DNA for the CDR3: TGTGCCAGCAGGAGGGGGACAGGGGATAACGAGCAGTACTTC. It translates to CASRRGTGDNEQYF. The rearrangement links TRBV25-1 to TRBJ2-7; 10 nucleotides match TRBD1. J was trimmed by 5 bases and V by 6 bases; bases with no gene match: 7. The germline CDR1 and CDR2 sequences are MGHDK and SYGVNS. CDR3 size: 14 residues.

The chain combines TRBV5-6 with TRBJ2-3, with 12 bases identical to TRBD2. V was pared by 5 bases and J by 6 bases, with 13 bases of the junction left unmatched. This CDR3 region has 17 residues. Germline assignment: CDR1 SGHDT and CDR2 YYEEEE. The CDR3 DNA follows: TGTGCCAGCAGGGATGGCGACGGACTAGCGGGATCTGATACGCAGTATTTT. It encodes CASRDGDGLAGSDTQYF.

This clone was detected only a few times. The rearrangement links TRBV7-3 to TRBJ2-1; 7 bases agree with TRBD2. V was pared by 8 bases and J by 4 bases, with 8 bases of the junction left unmatched. Germline CDR1 and CDR2: SGHTA and FQGTGA. The CDR3 sequence is 14 residues long. As DNA, the CDR3 is TGTGCCAGCCTCCCATCGGGGGGTTACAATGAGCAGTTCTTC. Translated, it gives CASLPSGGYNEQFF.

The J gene is TRBJ1-2, the V gene TRBV2; 10 bases agree with TRBD1. The junction had 5 bases not matched to a gene; V was cut back by 2 bases and J by 5 bases. From germline, CDR1 is SNHLY and CDR2 FYNNEI. This CDR3 has 15 residues. This CDR3 reads CASSERTGGGYGYTF. The DNA of the CDR3 is TGTGCCAGCAGTGAAAGGACAGGGGGAGGATATGGCTACACCTTC.

The rearrangement links TRBV10-2 to TRBJ1-2; 8 bases line up with TRBD1. The V gene's germline CDR1 is WSHSY and CDR2 SAAADI. J was trimmed by 8 bases and V by 6 bases; bases with no gene match: 8. CDR3 length: 13 residues. DNA of the CDR3: TGCGCCAGCAGAGGACAGGGATGGGACGGCTACACCTTC. Translated: CASRGQGWDGYTF.

The rearrangement links TRBV3-1 (or the pseudogene TRBV3-2) to TRBJ2-1, with 7 bases fitting TRBD1. Looked up from germline, CDR1 is LGHDT and CDR2 is YNNKEL (reference sequence). The CDR3 covers 15 residues. The junction had 3 bases not matched to a gene; V was cut back by 4 bases and J by 0 bases. CDR3 nucleotides: TGTGCCAGCAGCCTACAGGGGCGCTCCTACAATGAGCAGTTCTTC. Its translation: CASSLQGRSYNEQFF.

The chain carries TRBV9 and TRBJ1-3, with D tentatively TRBD1 (5 bases). Germline CDR1 and CDR2: SGDLS and YYNGEE. This CDR3 is built from 16 residues. V lost 4 bases, J lost 1 base, and 15 bases lay in between. The CDR3: CASSLRQTLSGNTIYF. CDR3 sequence (DNA): TGTGCCAGCAGCTTGAGACAGACCCTATCTGGAAACACCATATATTTT.

V is TRBV7-9 and J is TRBJ1-1; D possibly corresponds to TRBD1 (6 bases). Germline CDR1 reads SEHNR; CDR2 reads FQNEAQ (reference sequence). The CDR3 consists of 15 residues. V lost 5 bases and J 4 bases, leaving 17 bases between the germline ends. As DNA, the CDR3 is TGTGCCAGCAGCGACAACAGGGTAAGGAGCACTGAAGCTTTCTTT. Encoded protein: CASSDNRVRSTEAFF.